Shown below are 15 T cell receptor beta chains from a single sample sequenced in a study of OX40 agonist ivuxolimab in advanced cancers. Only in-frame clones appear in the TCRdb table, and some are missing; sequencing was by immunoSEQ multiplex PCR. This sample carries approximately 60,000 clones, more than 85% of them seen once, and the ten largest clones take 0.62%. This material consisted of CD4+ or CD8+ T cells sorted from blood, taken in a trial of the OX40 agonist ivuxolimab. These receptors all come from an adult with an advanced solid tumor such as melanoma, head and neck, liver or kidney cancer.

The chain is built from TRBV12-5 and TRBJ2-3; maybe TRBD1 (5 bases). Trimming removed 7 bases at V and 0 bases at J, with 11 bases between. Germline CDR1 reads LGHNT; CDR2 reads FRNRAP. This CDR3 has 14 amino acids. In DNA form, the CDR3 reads TGTGCTAGTGCCCGAGACAGAAGCACAGATACGCAGTATTTT. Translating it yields CASARDRSTDTQYF.

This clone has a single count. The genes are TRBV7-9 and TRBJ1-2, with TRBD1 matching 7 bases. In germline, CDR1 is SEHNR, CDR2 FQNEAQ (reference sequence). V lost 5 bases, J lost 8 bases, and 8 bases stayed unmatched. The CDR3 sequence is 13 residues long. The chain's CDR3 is CASSLRQGDGYTF. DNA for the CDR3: TGTGCCAGCAGCCTAAGACAGGGCGACGGCTACACCTTC.

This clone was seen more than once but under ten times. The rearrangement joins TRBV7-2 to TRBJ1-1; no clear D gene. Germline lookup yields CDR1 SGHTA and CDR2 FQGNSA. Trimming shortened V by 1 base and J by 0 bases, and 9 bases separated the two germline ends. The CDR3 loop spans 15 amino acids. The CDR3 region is CASSLDGGMNTEAFF. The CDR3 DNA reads TGTGCCAGCAGCTTAGATGGTGGTATGAACACTGAAGCTTTCTTT.

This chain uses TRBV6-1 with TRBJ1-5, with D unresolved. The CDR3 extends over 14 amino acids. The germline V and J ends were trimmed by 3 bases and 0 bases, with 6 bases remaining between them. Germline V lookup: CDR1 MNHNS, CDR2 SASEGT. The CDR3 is CASSEHLSNQPQHF. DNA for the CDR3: TGTGCCAGCAGTGAGCACCTTAGCAATCAGCCCCAGCATTTT.

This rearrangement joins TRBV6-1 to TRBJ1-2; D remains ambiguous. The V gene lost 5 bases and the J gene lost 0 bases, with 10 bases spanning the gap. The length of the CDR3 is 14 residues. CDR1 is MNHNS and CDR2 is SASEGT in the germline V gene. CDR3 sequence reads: CASSLRSANYGYTF. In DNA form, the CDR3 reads TGTGCCAGCAGTTTAAGGTCAGCTAACTATGGCTACACCTTC.

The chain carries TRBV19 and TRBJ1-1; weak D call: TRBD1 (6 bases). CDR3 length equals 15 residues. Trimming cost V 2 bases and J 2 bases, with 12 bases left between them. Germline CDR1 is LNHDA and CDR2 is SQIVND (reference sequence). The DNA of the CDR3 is TGTGCCAGTAGTATAAGGGACACCTTAAACACTGAAGCTTTCTTT. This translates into CASSIRDTLNTEAFF.

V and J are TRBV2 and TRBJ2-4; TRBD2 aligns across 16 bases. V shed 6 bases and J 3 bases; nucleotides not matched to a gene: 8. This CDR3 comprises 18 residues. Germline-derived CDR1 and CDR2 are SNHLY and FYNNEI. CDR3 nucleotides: TGTGCCAGCAGCGGGACTAGCGGGGGGGGTTTGGGCAAAAACATTCAGTACTTC. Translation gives CASSGTSGGGLGKNIQYF.

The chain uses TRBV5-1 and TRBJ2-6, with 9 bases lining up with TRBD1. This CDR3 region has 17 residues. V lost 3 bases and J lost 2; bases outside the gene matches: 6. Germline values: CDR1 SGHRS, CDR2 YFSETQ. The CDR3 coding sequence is TGCGCCAGCAGCTCGGGACAGGGAAATACTGGGGCCAACGTCCTGACTTTC. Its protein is CASSSGQGNTGANVLTF.

The chain's CDR3 is CASSPGTGVETQYF. CDR3 DNA: TGTGCCAGTAGTCCAGGGACAGGGGTAGAGACCCAGTACTTC. V gene TRBV19 combines with J gene TRBJ2-5; 10 nucleotides agree with TRBD1. Losses at the gene ends were 5 bases for V and 4 bases for J; bases not matched to a gene: 4. The CDR3 is made up of 14 amino acids. In germline, CDR1 is LNHDA, CDR2 SQIVND (reference sequence).

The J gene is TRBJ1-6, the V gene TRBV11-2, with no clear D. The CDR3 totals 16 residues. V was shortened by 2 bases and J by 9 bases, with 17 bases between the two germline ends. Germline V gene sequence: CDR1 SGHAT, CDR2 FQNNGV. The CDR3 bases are TGTGCCAGCAGCTTATCCGAATATCCCTCTGGTTCACCCCTCCACTTT. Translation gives CASSLSEYPSGSPLHF.

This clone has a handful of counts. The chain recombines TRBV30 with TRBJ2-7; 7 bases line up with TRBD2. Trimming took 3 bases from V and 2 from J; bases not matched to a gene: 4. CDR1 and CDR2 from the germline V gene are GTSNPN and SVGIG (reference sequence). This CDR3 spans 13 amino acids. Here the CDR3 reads CAWSRGVTYEQYF. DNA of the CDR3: TGTGCCTGGAGCCGGGGGGTAACCTACGAGCAGTACTTC.

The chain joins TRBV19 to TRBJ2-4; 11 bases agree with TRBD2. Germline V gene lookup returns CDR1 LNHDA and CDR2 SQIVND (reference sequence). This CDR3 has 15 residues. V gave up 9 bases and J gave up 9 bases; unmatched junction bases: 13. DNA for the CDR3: TGTGCCAGCAATAGTTTAGGGACTAGCGGCGGCATTCAGTACTTC. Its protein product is CASNSLGTSGGIQYF.

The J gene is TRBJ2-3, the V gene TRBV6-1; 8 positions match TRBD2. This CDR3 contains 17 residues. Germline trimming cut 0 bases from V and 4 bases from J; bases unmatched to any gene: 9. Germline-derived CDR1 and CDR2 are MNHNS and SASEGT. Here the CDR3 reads CASSEAGSGSVADTQYF. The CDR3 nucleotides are TGTGCCAGCAGTGAAGCCGGGAGCGGGAGCGTAGCAGATACGCAGTATTTT.

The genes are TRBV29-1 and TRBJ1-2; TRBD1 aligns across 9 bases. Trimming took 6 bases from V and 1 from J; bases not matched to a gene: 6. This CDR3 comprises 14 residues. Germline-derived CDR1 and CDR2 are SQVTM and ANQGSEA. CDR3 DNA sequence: TGCAGCGTCGCGGGACAGGGAATTAACTATGGCTACACCTTC. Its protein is CSVAGQGINYGYTF.

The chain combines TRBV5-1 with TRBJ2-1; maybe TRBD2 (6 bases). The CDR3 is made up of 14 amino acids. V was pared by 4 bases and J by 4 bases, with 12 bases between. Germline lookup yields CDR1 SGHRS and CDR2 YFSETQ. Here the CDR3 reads CASSPGTYYNEQFF. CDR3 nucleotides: TGCGCCAGCAGCCCCGGGACTTATTACAATGAGCAGTTCTTC. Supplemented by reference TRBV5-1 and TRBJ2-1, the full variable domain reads KAGVTQTPRYLIKTRGQQVTLSCSPISGHRSVSWYQQTPGQGLQFLFEYFSETQRNKGNFPGRFSGRQFSNSRSEMNVSTLELGDSALYLCASSPGTYYNEQFFGPGTRLTVL.